The 25 T cell receptor beta chains below come from one sample, sequenced in a study of shared clonotypes between healthy human individuals. Assay used: immunoSEQ multiplex PCR; TCRdb lists only in-frame clones, some missing. The data hold some 2,100,000 clones, with 85% to 95% observed a single time. Terminally differentiated effector memory CD45RA+ cells were excluded from the naive CD8 cells, which were CD45RO-negative and positively selected for CCR7. The sample was naive CD8+ T cells from PBMCs. These TCRs come from a man aged 18 to 35 in good health. Some clones in this sample may be carry-over from other donors' samples.

V and J are TRBV4-1 and TRBJ2-1, with TRBD1 as a possible D gene (6 bases). Between the trimmed V and J ends, which lost 4 bases and 10 bases, there was a span of 26 bases. CDR1 is MGHRA and CDR2 is YSYEKL in the germline V gene. The CDR3 loop spans 17 amino acids. The CDR3 reads CASSPPLGAQGWWEQFF. CDR3 sequence (DNA): TGCGCCAGCAGCCCCCCTTTAGGGGCCCAGGGGTGGTGGGAGCAGTTCTTC.

V usage is TRBV27 and J usage is TRBJ2-7, with 7 bases matching TRBD1. Germline loops: CDR1 MNHEY, CDR2 SMNVEV (reference sequence). V lost 5 bases to trimming and J lost 2 bases; unmatched junction nucleotides: 15. The CDR3 spans 17 residues. CDR3 sequence reads: CASSPPTRDSYTYEQYF. CDR3 sequence (DNA): TGTGCCAGCAGTCCGCCCACCCGGGACAGCTACACCTACGAGCAGTACTTC.

Only one count was recorded for this clone. The J gene is TRBJ1-1, the V gene TRBV19, with D tentatively TRBD1 (5 bases). Between the trimmed V and J ends, which lost 5 bases and 1 base, there was a span of 14 bases. The germline V gene encodes CDR1 LNHDA and CDR2 SQIVND (reference sequence). The CDR3 extends over 15 amino acids. This chain's CDR3 is CASSLIGTANTEAFF. Written as DNA, the CDR3 is TGTGCCAGTAGTCTGATTGGGACGGCGAACACTGAAGCTTTCTTT.

The rearrangement uses TRBV7-9 and TRBJ1-1, with D perhaps TRBD1 (6 bases). Germline CDR1 SEHNR, CDR2 FQNEAQ (reference sequence). Trimming removed 8 bases at V and 5 bases at J, with 9 bases between. The CDR3 runs 11 residues. The CDR3: CASEGGTEAFF. CDR3 nucleotides: TGTGCCAGCGAGGGGGGTACTGAAGCTTTCTTT. Variable domain in full (rest from reference TRBV7-9 and TRBJ1-1): DTGVSQNPRHKITKRGQNVTFRCDPISEHNRLYWYRQTLGQGPEFLTYFQNEAQLEKSRLLSDRFSAERPKGSFSTLEIQRTEQGDSAMYLCASEGGTEAFFGQGTRLTVV.

The chain employs TRBV29-1 and TRBJ2-7; no clear D gene. The CDR3 length is 12 residues. Germline loops: CDR1 SQVTM, CDR2 ANQGSEA. V shed 4 bases and J shed 2 bases, with 9 bases lying between them. Written as DNA, the CDR3 is TGCAGCGTTGTCAGCCCCCCCTACGAGCAGTACTTC. Amino acids: CSVVSPPYEQYF.

This clone was counted only a few times. The chain carries TRBV27 and TRBJ1-4; no definite D call. CDR1 MNHEY and CDR2 SMNVEV come from the germline V gene (reference sequence). The CDR3 has 14 residues. The V gene lost 5 bases and the J gene lost 7 bases, with 14 bases spanning the gap. CDR3 amino acids: CASSALERGEKLFF. Here the CDR3 DNA reads TGTGCCAGCAGTGCATTAGAGCGGGGTGAAAAACTGTTTTTT.

This chain links TRBV6-6 with TRBJ2-5; perhaps TRBD1 as D (5 bases). The CDR3 runs 14 residues. The V end was cut by 7 bases, the J end by 4 bases, with 16 bases between. Germline V gives CDR1 MNHNY, CDR2 SVGAGI (reference sequence). CDR3 coding DNA: TGTGCCAGCATCACAGGCCAGGCTCCAGAGACCCAGTACTTC. It codes for CASITGQAPETQYF.

There are a few counts of this clone. V is TRBV4-1 and J is TRBJ1-1; no clear D. V shed 0 bases and J shed 4 bases, with 9 bases lying between them. The CDR3 sequence is 14 residues long. The V gene's germline CDR1 is MGHRA and CDR2 YSYEKL. In nucleotides, the CDR3 is TGCGCCAGCAGCCAAGACTGGGAGGGCACTGAAGCTTTCTTT. As protein: CASSQDWEGTEAFF.

The rearrangement uses TRBV1 and TRBJ2-1; the table calls TRBD1, which could not be checked here. TRBV1 is given as a pseudogene. The CDR3 has 15 residues. The CDR3 nucleotides read TGCACCAGCAGGATTCGGACAGGGACCTACAATGAGCAGTTCTTC. Residues: CTSRIRTGTYNEQFF.

This rearrangement joins TRBV28 to TRBJ2-5; D is perhaps TRBD2 (5 bases). The ends were cut back, 6 bases at V and 2 bases at J, with 22 bases in the middle. The CDR3 is made up of 17 amino acids. CDR1 MDHEN and CDR2 SYDVKM come from the germline V gene. CDR3 sequence: CASSLSPLRVRQETQYF. CDR3 coding DNA: TGTGCCAGCAGCCTAAGCCCACTGCGGGTCCGACAAGAGACCCAGTACTTC.

The chain has TRBV19 and TRBJ2-7; 7 nucleotides line up with TRBD1. The length of the CDR3 is 18 residues. With V trimmed by 5 bases and J by 0 bases, 16 bases remained unmatched. CDR1 is LNHDA and CDR2 is SQIVND in the germline V gene (reference sequence). The CDR3 DNA is TGTGCCAGTAGTCCCCTCGGTCGGGACAGTAGGGACTCCTACGAGCAGTACTTC. Translated: CASSPLGRDSRDSYEQYF.

This clone was seen once. V is TRBV11-3 and J is TRBJ2-1; D call uncertain. The CDR3 is made up of 16 amino acids. Germline values: CDR1 SGHNT, CDR2 YENEEA. V shed 4 bases and J shed 0 bases, with 13 bases lying between them. This CDR3 reads CASSSRDPSSYNEQFF. Written as DNA, the CDR3 is TGTGCCAGCAGCTCCCGCGATCCGAGCTCCTACAATGAGCAGTTCTTC.

The chain uses TRBV5-1 and TRBJ2-3; D is perhaps TRBD2 (5 bases). V lost 8 bases to trimming and J lost 2 bases, with 18 bases between them. The germline V gene encodes CDR1 SGHRS and CDR2 YFSETQ. The CDR3 is made up of 15 amino acids. CDR3: CASSPAGLPTDTQYF. CDR3 DNA: TGCGCCAGTAGTCCGGCGGGCCTCCCCACAGATACGCAGTATTTT.

The chain employs TRBV29-1 and TRBJ1-2; TRBD1 matches at 8 bases. The CDR3 totals 12 residues. V was pared by 6 bases and J by 6 bases, with 6 bases of the junction left unmatched. Germline V lookup: CDR1 SQVTM, CDR2 ANQGSEA. The CDR3 reads CSVATGVDGYTF. CDR3 in DNA: TGCAGCGTAGCGACAGGGGTTGATGGCTACACCTTC.

The chain joins TRBV18 to TRBJ1-1; 7 nucleotides match TRBD1. Trimming cost V 0 bases and J 2 bases; bases outside gene matches: 9. The CDR3 length is 17 residues. Germline values: CDR1 KGHSH, CDR2 LQKENI. CDR3 in DNA: TGTGCCAGCTCACCACCAGTCGGACAGGTGCTAAACACTGAAGCTTTCTTT. Translation: CASSPPVGQVLNTEAFF.

This chain connects TRBV6-5 to TRBJ2-1, with 10 bases aligning to TRBD2. CDR3 length: 15 residues. J was trimmed by 6 bases and V by 6 bases; bases with no gene match: 8. Germline loops: CDR1 MNHEY, CDR2 SVGAGI. The CDR3 DNA reads TGTGCCAGCAGAACGAGCGGGAGGGGTGCCAATGAGCAGTTCTTC. This translates into CASRTSGRGANEQFF.

The chain carries TRBV6-1 and TRBJ2-4, with D tentatively TRBD1 (6 bases). V was cut by 2 bases and J by 0 bases, with 14 bases left in between. Germline V gene data show CDR1 as MNHNS and CDR2 as SASEGT. This CDR3 comprises 17 residues. The CDR3 DNA follows: TGTGCCAGCAGTGAATGGGGGCTAGACTTAGCCAAAAACATTCAGTACTTC. It yields the protein CASSEWGLDLAKNIQYF.

This chain links TRBV6-5 with TRBJ1-5; 7 nucleotides agree with TRBD1. The CDR3 contains 13 residues. The ends lost 5 bases at V and 5 bases at J; junction bases unmatched: 3. CDR1 and CDR2 (germline): MNHEY, SVGAGI. In nucleotides, the CDR3 is TGTGCCAGCAGTCCAGGGGGGGATCAGCCCCAGCATTTT. Protein product: CASSPGGDQPQHF.

The genes are TRBV4-3 and TRBJ2-5; 7 bases map to TRBD1. V shed 1 base, J shed 3 bases, and the junction held 5 bases outside the gene matches. CDR1 is LGHNA, CDR2 YSLEER, per germline. The CDR3 contains 15 residues. In DNA, the CDR3 is TGCGCCAGCAGCCAAGCCGACAGGGCCAAAGAGACCCAGTACTTC. Its translation: CASSQADRAKETQYF.

To note about this clone: The junction does not match germline at one end; this may be a read error. This sequence joins TRBV29-1 and TRBJ1-1; D might be TRBD1 (6 bases). Germline V gene sequence: CDR1 SQVTM, CDR2 ANQGSEA. The CDR3 contains 14 residues. The CDR3 region has the DNA TGCAGCGTTGAAGGAACAGGGATCATCACTGAAGCTCTCTTT. This sequence encodes CSVEGTGIITEALF.

The genes are TRBV4-1 and TRBJ1-1; no reliable D call. This CDR3 has 15 residues. Trimming stripped 4 bases from V and 5 bases from J, with 17 bases between. The germline V gene encodes CDR1 MGHRA and CDR2 YSYEKL. In nucleotides, the CDR3 is TGCGCCAGCAGCCCGTCGGGAAGGTTGGGGACTGAAGCTTTCTTT. It translates to CASSPSGRLGTEAFF.

The CDR3 here is CASSPADTYQETQYF. DNA for the CDR3: TGTGCCAGCTCACCTGCGGATACGTACCAAGAGACCCAGTACTTC. This sequence joins TRBV18 and TRBJ2-5; D is unresolved. V lost 3 bases, J lost 0 bases, and 11 bases lay in between. This CDR3 contains 15 residues. Germline V gene data show CDR1 as KGHSH and CDR2 as LQKENI.

This sequence joins TRBV27 and TRBJ2-2, with TRBD1 matching over 7 bases. After removal of 6 bases from V and 0 bases from J, the junction contained 4 bases not matched to a gene. This CDR3 spans 15 amino acids. Germline-derived CDR1 and CDR2 are MNHEY and SMNVEV (reference sequence). The CDR3, as DNA: TGTGCCAGCAGGTCAGGGGGAACGAACACCGGGGAGCTGTTTTTT. This encodes CASRSGGTNTGELFF.

The chain has TRBV27 and TRBJ2-1, with 11 bases aligning to TRBD2. Germline trimming cut 5 bases from V and 4 bases from J; bases unmatched to any gene: 7. This CDR3 spans 16 amino acids. CDR1 is MNHEY and CDR2 is SMNVEV in the germline V gene (reference sequence). In DNA form, the CDR3 reads TGTGCCAGCAGTACCTTAGCGGGAGGGTGGTACAATGAGCAGTTCTTC. Protein: CASSTLAGGWYNEQFF.

Remarks on this clone: A read error may be the cause here, since a much bigger clone is one base away. At the DNA level, this CDR3 is encoded by other sequences in the same sample as well. The chain links TRBV5-6 to TRBJ2-1; possibly TRBD1 for D (5 bases). Germline CDR1 is SGHDT and CDR2 is YYEEEE. This CDR3 contains 12 residues. V gave up 2 bases and J gave up 6 bases, with 6 bases separating them. In nucleotides, the CDR3 is TGTGCCAGCAGCTTAGGGGCCAATGAGCAGTTCTTC. It specifies CASSLGANEQFF. The whole variable domain, filled in from reference TRBV5-6 and TRBJ2-1, reads DAGVTQSPTHLIKTRGQQVTLRCSPKSGHDTVSWYQQALGQGPQFIFQYYEEEERQRGNFPDRFSGHQFPNYSSELNVNALLLGDSALYLCASSLGANEQFFGPGTRLTVL.